This record concerns one TCR beta chain sequence. Its antigen specificity is not known. The input lacks base qualities; no much larger clone sits a single base away. The data stem from a study of blood T cell repertoires in COVID-19 (dated by TCRdb to 2020 to 2022). Study-level background: Samples from collaborators originated in the United States, Italy and Spain and spanned both the acute and convalescent phases of COVID-19. The material from the prospective study consisted of cDNA or gDNA derived from T cells, B-cell-depleted T cells, or PBMCs. The dataset comprised deeply sampled blood TCRbeta repertoires from subjects exposed to, actively infected with, or recovered from COVID-19. The repertoires were released in a freely available public database intended as a resource for research on the immune response to SARS-CoV-2. The samples were drawn from the first 160 participants of the ongoing ImmuneRACE study and from 1,254 subjects provided by 6 global collaborators. Sample metadata almost always included a de-identified subject ID, COVID-19 status, age in years and sex. HLA class I and class II types, where available, came from metadata supplied by the sample provider rather than from assay-based typing. Broader findings and caveats from the paper: The amount of clinical and demographic metadata varied by source and participant and was provided uncurated.

The immunoSEQ Assay, a bias-controlled multiplex PCR, was used to amplify TCRbeta CDR3 regions from genomic DNA. Per the source publication's procedure: The number of nucleated cells in each sample was estimated from the amplification of reference gene primers within the assay. Sequence reads were collapsed and filtered to measure the absolute abundance of every unique TCRbeta CDR3 rearrangement. Productive Simpson clonality was computed per sample as the square root of Simpson's diversity index over productive rearrangements. TCRdb's version of the immuneACCESS table is confined to in-frame rearrangements and falls short of the full clone set. An unresolved V gene accounts for under half of the shortfall where checked; the remainder is of unknown origin. V and J calls and clone size are those listed in that table; D and trimming were worked out from the DNA. The sample contains some 260,000 clones, about 73% of them found a single time. Jointly, the top ten make up about 3.5% of the sample.

V and J are trimmed by 4 bases and 2 bases, and the gene matches miss 6 bases of the junction. CDR1 SGHRS and CDR2 YFSETQ were looked up in the germline V gene. CDR3 length: 14 amino acids, cysteine to phenylalanine. The read is trimmed to its CDR3 DNA, 42 bases read in frame from base 1. Each collaborating institution followed its own protocols to collect whole blood in K2EDTA tubes. For TCRbeta analysis, collaborators shipped samples in one of three forms: frozen whole blood, isolated PBMCs, or DNA extracted from either of those sample types. This receptor was identified in a woman of 80 years or more with acute or convalescent COVID-19. Recombination connected TRBV5-1 to TRBJ2-7; 7 bases in between match TRBD1. Sample: peripheral blood. Read as DNA, the sequence is TGCGCCAGCAGCACAGGGACAGCAACCTACGAGCAGTACTTC. Protein translation: CASSTGTATYEQYF. With all but the CDR3 taken from the reference TRBV5-1 and TRBJ2-7 genes, the full variable domain is: KAGVTQTPRYLIKTRGQQVTLSCSPISGHRSVSWYQQTPGQGLQFLFEYFSETQRNKGNFPGRFSGRQFSNSRSEMNVSTLELGDSALYLCASSTGTATYEQYFGPGTRLTVT.